In its sample, the clone carrying this T cell receptor (beta chain) was seen a few times. Its antigen is unknown. The sample comes from a study of T-cell memory formation after mild COVID-19. The study's findings and limits: Clones that got smaller from day 15 to 85 had even CD4/CD8, while clones growing later tipped toward CD4+. There were some responding clones in pre-infection memory, which suggested that cross-reactive memory had joined. CD4+ contracting clones lay mainly in CM and EM, CD8+ ones in EMRA.

Germline V lookup: CDR1 MGHRA, CDR2 YSYEKL. The CDR3 has 13 residues. V was trimmed by 6 bases and J by 2 bases, leaving 11 bases between them. TCRdb independently ran MiXCR on the 5' RACE reads; one entry per CDR3 protein. The data contain roughly 410,000 distinct CDR3 sequences, roughly 24% of them singletons. What was sequenced was PBMCs or a T cell subset sorted from them (not recorded which). This receptor was obtained from an adult woman who had mild COVID-19 (a few samples of this study predate the infection). Cell type and time point are not known. J is TRBJ2-7 and V is TRBV4-1, with D uncertain. CDR3 DNA sequence: TGCGCCAGCAGTCTGGAACAGACCTACGAGCAGTACTTC. Translated: CASSLEQTYEQYF.